This TCR beta chain was profiled in a study of T cell clonality in common variable immunodeficiency. Libraries were prepared by immunoSEQ multiplex PCR; TCRdb keeps only in-frame clonotypes and omits some of them. The sample shows about 34,000 clones, none of them appearing just once. V gave up 5 bases and J gave up 2 bases; unmatched junction bases: 9. Germline assignment: CDR1 LNHDA and CDR2 SQIVND (reference sequence). The CDR3 consists of 16 residues. Study-level results: Common variable immunodeficiency TCR beta sequences reportedly had fewer deletions and N-nucleotide insertions. CVID subjects shared fewer TCRbeta clones than healthy controls did.

This clone was detected a few times. The target antigen is unknown. The read terminates 3 residues before the CDR3 end, so the remaining end is supplied by the germline J gene. Sequencing input: peripheral blood mononuclear cells. V and J are TRBV19 and TRBJ2-1, with 7 bases matching TRBD2. The sequence derives from a human donor with common variable immunodeficiency. CDR3 protein: CASSGRGTTTYNEQFF. CDR3 DNA (partial): TGTGCCAGTAGTGGGAGAGGGACTACGACCTACAATGAG.